Following are 30 T cell receptor beta chains from one sample sequenced in a study of T cells after yellow fever vaccination. TCRdb reprocessed the 5' RACE reads via MiXCR and lists one record per CDR3 protein. The repertoire holds 100,000 or so distinct CDR3 sequences, with more than 7.5% as singletons. Material: CD8+ T cells not binding an NS4B(214-222) dextramer, sorted from PBMCs, obtained around 15 days after the first yellow fever vaccination. These receptor sequences come from a man aged 18 to 35 who received the YFV17D yellow fever vaccine.

This clonotype was detected a few times. The V and J genes are TRBV6-2 or TRBV6-3 and TRBJ2-1; no definite D call. The V gene lost 5 bases and the J gene lost 9 bases, with 17 bases spanning the gap. This CDR3 has 14 residues. From germline, CDR1 is MNHEY and CDR2 SVGEGT. The CDR3 sequence: CASSDALGFGEQFF. CDR3 coding DNA: TGTGCCAGCAGTGACGCCCTGGGGTTTGGTGAGCAGTTCTTC.

The rearrangement uses TRBV5-1 and TRBJ2-3, with 7 positions matching TRBD1. CDR3 length equals 16 residues. V was pared by 4 bases and J by 2 bases, with 10 bases of the junction left unmatched. Germline CDR1 reads SGHRS; CDR2 reads YFSETQ. CDR3 in amino acids: CASSPYRGSITDTQYF. CDR3 DNA: TGCGCCAGCAGCCCGTACAGGGGATCGATCACAGATACGCAGTATTTT.

This clonotype was detected a few times. V gene TRBV5-1 combines with J gene TRBJ2-2; 10 bases line up with TRBD2. CDR3 size: 16 residues. Germline V gene lookup returns CDR1 SGHRS and CDR2 YFSETQ. The junction had 5 bases not matched to a gene; V was cut back by 3 bases and J by 3 bases. The DNA of the CDR3 is TGCGCCAGCAGCTCTGGGACTAGCGTTTACACCGGGGAGCTGTTTTTT. Protein product: CASSSGTSVYTGELFF.

The chain carries TRBV5-5 and TRBJ2-7; no clear D gene. V shed 3 bases and J shed 7 bases, with 14 bases lying between them. Germline lookup yields CDR1 SGHKS and CDR2 YYEKEE (reference sequence). This CDR3 comprises 13 residues. Here the CDR3 DNA reads TGTGCCAGCAGCTGGAACACGAGGCGTGAGCAGTACGTC. This gives the protein CASSWNTRREQYV.

This clonotype was seen a few times. The chain carries TRBV15 and TRBJ1-1; a possible D gene is TRBD1 (6 bases). The germline CDR1 and CDR2 sequences are LNHNV and YYDKDF (reference sequence). The CDR3 is made up of 15 amino acids. The ends were cut back, 5 bases at V and 4 bases at J, with 17 bases in the middle. CDR3 sequence reads: CATSPNRGRGTEAFF. Here the CDR3 DNA reads TGTGCCACCAGCCCTAACCGGGGGCGCGGCACTGAAGCTTTCTTT.

This clonotype showed up just a few times. V usage is TRBV6-5 and J usage is TRBJ1-2; D uncertain. The germline CDR1 and CDR2 sequences are MNHEY and SVGAGI. There are 17 residues in the CDR3. V gave up 2 bases and J gave up 5 bases, with 21 bases separating them. CDR3 residues: CASSYAPGPQGYYGYTF. Written as DNA, the CDR3 is TGTGCCAGCAGTTACGCACCCGGGCCTCAAGGGTATTATGGCTACACCTTC.

This clonotype was observed a few times. This sequence joins TRBV4-1 and TRBJ2-1; D unclear. V was trimmed by 2 bases and J by 5 bases, leaving 10 bases between them. The CDR3 sequence is 14 residues long. Germline-derived CDR1 and CDR2 are MGHRA and YSYEKL. DNA of the CDR3: TGCGCCAGCAGCCAAAGGAACATAGACAATGAGCAGTTCTTC. As protein: CASSQRNIDNEQFF.

The rearrangement links TRBV7-2 to TRBJ1-1; D is possibly TRBD1 (5 bases). V lost 6 bases to trimming and J lost 5 bases, with 19 bases between them. This CDR3 has 15 residues. Germline values: CDR1 SGHTA, CDR2 FQGNSA. The CDR3 DNA follows: TGTGCCAGCAGGTTGGAACGGGGGACGGGGACTGAAGCTTTCTTT. Translation: CASRLERGTGTEAFF.

The chain joins TRBV4-3 to TRBJ1-2; D ambiguous. The germline CDR1 and CDR2 sequences are LGHNA and YSLEER. This CDR3 has 15 amino acids. Trimming stripped 0 bases from V and 1 base from J, with 9 bases between. The CDR3 here is CASSQDVTNNYGYTF. The CDR3 DNA reads TGCGCCAGCAGCCAAGATGTGACAAATAACTATGGCTACACCTTC.

The chain uses TRBV19 and TRBJ2-2; 7 bases fit TRBD2. The CDR3 is 12 amino acids. V gave up 5 bases and J gave up 6 bases; unmatched junction bases: 0. Germline V lookup: CDR1 LNHDA, CDR2 SQIVND (reference sequence). The CDR3 DNA sequence: TGTGCCAGTAGTGCGGGGGCCGGGGAGCTGTTTTTT. Its translation: CASSAGAGELFF.

The sample holds a few counts of this clonotype. The chain has TRBV7-3 and TRBJ2-1; tentatively, D is TRBD2 (5 bases). Germline V CDR1 and CDR2: SGHTA, FQGTGA. Trimming left V 0 bases short and J 3 bases short, with 12 bases between. This CDR3 contains 16 residues. The CDR3 nucleotides are TGTGCCAGCAGCTTAACTCCGGGGAGCCTCTACAATGAGCAGTTCTTC. It translates to CASSLTPGSLYNEQFF.

The gene calls are TRBV5-1 and TRBJ2-1, with 7 nucleotides matching TRBD2. In germline, CDR1 is SGHRS, CDR2 YFSETQ. This CDR3 has 14 residues. The ends lost 3 bases at V and 6 bases at J; junction bases unmatched: 6. In DNA, the CDR3 is TGCGCCAGCAGCTCCCGACTAGCTCCCAATGAGCAGTTCTTC. It is translated as CASSSRLAPNEQFF.

This clonotype was observed a few times. V and J are TRBV7-6 and TRBJ2-1; 9 nucleotides match TRBD2. The V gene end was trimmed by 5 bases and the J gene end by 0 bases; junction bases not matched to a gene: 5. The CDR3 sequence is 16 residues long. Germline loops: CDR1 SGHVS, CDR2 FNYEAQ. The CDR3 nucleotides are TGTGCCAGCAGCGGCGGGGGGGGGGTCTCCTACAATGAGCAGTTCTTC. Protein sequence: CASSGGGGVSYNEQFF. Looking up the rest from reference TRBV7-6 and TRBJ2-1 gives the full variable domain: GAGVSQSPRYKVTKRGQDVALRCDPISGHVSLYWYRQALGQGPEFLTYFNYEAQQDKSGLPNDRFSAERPEGSISTLTIQRTEQRDSAMYRCASSGGGGVSYNEQFFGPGTRLTVL.

The table lists this clonotype with a few counts. CDR3 sequence: CASSSEAGVPYNEQFF. DNA of the CDR3: TGTGCCAGCAGCTCAGAAGCGGGGGTACCCTACAATGAGCAGTTCTTC. The rearrangement links TRBV7-9 to TRBJ2-1; 8 bases line up with TRBD2. This CDR3 is 16 amino acids long. Trimming cost V 4 bases and J 2 bases; bases outside gene matches: 7. From germline, CDR1 is SEHNR and CDR2 FQNEAQ (reference sequence).

This clonotype showed up just a few times. The chain carries TRBV4-3 and TRBJ1-5; D is unclear. V lost 0 bases and J 3 bases, leaving 6 bases between the germline ends. The CDR3 extends over 14 amino acids. Germline values: CDR1 LGHNA, CDR2 YSLEER. The CDR3 sequence is CASSQDRLNQPQHF. Here the CDR3 DNA reads TGCGCCAGCAGCCAAGACCGGCTCAATCAGCCCCAGCATTTT.

This chain uses TRBV27 with TRBJ2-1, with D tentatively TRBD1 (7 bases). V was trimmed by 4 bases and J by 4 bases, leaving 14 bases between them. Germline CDR1 and CDR2: MNHEY and SMNVEV (reference sequence). The CDR3 is 15 residues long. The CDR3 region is CASSSGGPLYNEQFF. In DNA, the CDR3 is TGTGCCAGCAGTTCAGGGGGGCCGCTTTACAATGAGCAGTTCTTC.

The chain has TRBV11-3 and TRBJ2-1; 7 bases map to TRBD1. Germline CDR1 and CDR2: SGHNT and YENEEA. The CDR3 loop spans 15 amino acids. J gave up 8 bases and V 1 base, and 8 bases lay outside the gene matches. The CDR3 DNA reads as TGTGCCAGCAGCTTAGGGCACAGGGGACGGGATGAGCAGTTCTTC. Translation gives CASSLGHRGRDEQFF.

This clonotype was recorded at least ten times. J is TRBJ2-5 and V is TRBV11-2, with D maybe TRBD2 (6 bases). Per germline, CDR1 SGHAT and CDR2 FQNNGV. There are 14 residues in the CDR3. Deletions cut 7 bases from V and 5 bases from J, with 17 bases between. CDR3 loop: CASTPRGSGETQYF. CDR3 nucleotide sequence: TGTGCCAGCACCCCCCGGGGGTCGGGCGAGACCCAGTACTTC.

This sequence joins TRBV20-1 and TRBJ2-7; D is undetermined. Trimming cost V 3 bases and J 0 bases, with 9 bases left between them. Looked up from germline, CDR1 is DFQATT and CDR2 is SNEGSKA (reference sequence). This CDR3 comprises 13 residues. CDR3 protein: CSARSASSYEQYF. Written as DNA, the CDR3 is TGCAGTGCTAGGTCGGCCAGCTCCTACGAGCAGTACTTC.

This clonotype was picked up a small number of times. CDR3 nucleotides: TGTGCCAGCAGCCCAAGTCCGGGGGTCTCTCTTCGGGCCAACGTCCTGACTTTC. Translation: CASSPSPGVSLRANVLTF. The genes are TRBV12-3 or TRBV12-4 and TRBJ2-6; a weak D match, TRBD2 (6 bases). The CDR3 runs 18 residues. Trimming stripped 6 bases from V and 5 bases from J, with 23 bases between.

This clonotype was observed a handful of times. This chain connects TRBV11-2 to TRBJ2-7, with D perhaps TRBD1 (5 bases). This CDR3 is 14 amino acids long. Germline-derived CDR1 and CDR2 are SGHAT and FQNNGV. V was shortened by 5 bases and J by 5 bases, with 16 bases between the two germline ends. The DNA of the CDR3 is TGTGCCAGCAGCCCGAATCCAGGGTGGAACGAGCAGTACTTC. Its protein is CASSPNPGWNEQYF.

This clonotype has more than one count but fewer than ten. The rearrangement links TRBV24-1 to TRBJ2-3; tentatively, D is TRBD2 (6 bases). CDR3 length equals 16 residues. Germline V lookup: CDR1 KGHDR, CDR2 SFDVKD. Trimming took 3 bases from V and 1 from J, leaving 13 bases between them. In nucleotides, the CDR3 is TGTGCCACCAGTGATGCCCCGGGAGCCTGCACAGATACGCAGTATTTT. Its translation is CATSDAPGACTDTQYF.

This clonotype was observed many times. The rearrangement joins TRBV5-6 to TRBJ2-3; 9 bases fit TRBD1. The germline CDR1 and CDR2 sequences are SGHDT and YYEEEE. The CDR3 sequence is 14 residues long. Trimming removed 4 bases from V and 5 bases from J; junction bases left unmatched: 5. DNA of the CDR3: TGTGCCAGCAGCGCCGGACAGGGGCGAGATACGCAGTATTTT. Translating gives CASSAGQGRDTQYF.

This clonotype was detected a few times. This rearrangement joins TRBV7-9 to TRBJ2-1, with TRBD2 identical over 12 bases. The CDR3 has 17 amino acids. Germline CDR1 SEHNR, CDR2 FQNEAQ (reference sequence). V gave up 5 bases and J gave up 4 bases; unmatched junction bases: 9. CDR3 DNA: TGTGCCAGCAGCCCTACTAGCGGGGGGCCACTATACAATGAGCAGTTCTTC. Its protein is CASSPTSGGPLYNEQFF.

The chain recombines TRBV7-9 with TRBJ2-5; D remains unclear. This CDR3 is built from 16 residues. The V gene's germline CDR1 is SEHNR and CDR2 FQNEAQ (reference sequence). Trimming shortened V by 3 bases and J by 0 bases, and 14 bases separated the two germline ends. The CDR3 reads CASSFLRLSNQETQYF. The CDR3 nucleotides read TGTGCCAGCAGCTTTTTGAGGTTATCTAACCAAGAGACCCAGTACTTC. Variable domain in full (rest from reference TRBV7-9 and TRBJ2-5): DTGVSQNPRHKITKRGQNVTFRCDPISEHNRLYWYRQTLGQGPEFLTYFQNEAQLEKSRLLSDRFSAERPKGSFSTLEIQRTEQGDSAMYLCASSFLRLSNQETQYFGPGTRLLVL.

Many counts were recorded for this clonotype. The CDR3 nucleotides are TGTGCCAGCAGCCTCGAGGGGACGCCGCGTAATGAGCAGTTCTTC. Translation: CASSLEGTPRNEQFF. The rearrangement links TRBV4-2 to TRBJ2-1; perhaps D is TRBD1 or TRBD2 (5 bases each). The germline CDR1 and CDR2 sequences are LGHNA and YNFKEQ. This CDR3 region has 15 residues. Between the trimmed V and J ends, which lost 4 bases and 7 bases, there was a span of 17 bases.

The V gene is TRBV11-2, the J gene TRBJ2-7; 9 nucleotides align to TRBD2. The CDR3 consists of 15 residues. Trimming at V came to 2 bases and at J to 3 bases, leaving 5 bases not matched to a gene. Germline-derived CDR1 and CDR2 are SGHAT and FQNNGV. CDR3 sequence reads: CASSLSAGGNYEQYV. CDR3 bases: TGTGCCAGCAGCTTATCAGCGGGGGGAAACTACGAGCAGTACGTC.

V is TRBV27 and J is TRBJ1-1, with D possibly matching TRBD1 (5 bases). The CDR3 length is 12 residues. Germline V gene sequence: CDR1 MNHEY, CDR2 SMNVEV (reference sequence). Trimming took 4 bases from V and 6 from J, leaving 9 bases between them. CDR3 sequence reads: CASSYPGAEAFF. CDR3 sequence (DNA): TGTGCCAGCAGTTATCCGGGGGCTGAAGCTTTCTTT.

This clonotype was seen only a few times. The chain uses TRBV27 and TRBJ1-2; D is possibly TRBD1 (5 bases). V shed 3 bases and J shed 5 bases, with 13 bases lying between them. This CDR3 comprises 14 residues. From germline, CDR1 is MNHEY and CDR2 SMNVEV (reference sequence). The DNA for the CDR3 is TGTGCCAGCAGTTTCTCAGGGAACCCTTATGGCTACACCTTC. It translates to CASSFSGNPYGYTF.

The gene calls are TRBV14 and TRBJ1-1; the match to TRBD1 covers 8 bases. This CDR3 has 15 residues. Germline values: CDR1 SGHDN, CDR2 FVKESK. V trimming: 2 bases; J trimming: 4 bases; junction bases outside the gene matches: 6. CDR3: CASSQIDRGPTEAFF. The CDR3 bases are TGTGCCAGCAGCCAAATAGACAGGGGACCCACTGAAGCTTTCTTT.